Following are 31 T cell receptor beta chains from one sample sequenced in a study of OX40 agonist ivuxolimab in advanced cancers. Clones were read by immunoSEQ multiplex PCR, and TCRdb kept only the in-frame ones, dropping some. Among around 95,000 clones listed, approximately 90% were seen once. The specimen was CD4+ or CD8+ T cells sorted from blood, collected in a trial of the OX40 agonist ivuxolimab. Receptors were obtained from an adult with an advanced solid tumor such as melanoma, head and neck, liver or kidney cancer.

This sequence joins TRBV19 and TRBJ1-5, with D perhaps TRBD1 (5 bases). The CDR3 is made up of 12 amino acids. Trimming shortened V by 7 bases and J by 6 bases, and 10 bases separated the two germline ends. Per the germline V gene, CDR1 is LNHDA and CDR2 is SQIVND (reference sequence). The CDR3 DNA follows: TGTGCCAGTACCCGGGGGAGTCAGCCCCAGCATTTT. The encoded protein is CASTRGSQPQHF.

The chain is built from TRBV11-3 and TRBJ2-7; D is tentatively TRBD1 or TRBD2 (5 bases each). V was trimmed by 1 base and J by 7 bases, leaving 11 bases between them. The germline V gene encodes CDR1 SGHNT and CDR2 YENEEA. The CDR3 is made up of 13 amino acids. CDR3 sequence (DNA): TGTGCCAGCAGCTTAGTGGGGCGAGGGGAGCAGTACTTC. The encoded protein is CASSLVGRGEQYF.

This clone was picked up a small number of times. This rearrangement joins TRBV18 to TRBJ2-3; no firm D call. The CDR3 sequence is 14 residues long. Germline CDR1 KGHSH, CDR2 LQKENI. The V gene lost 1 base and the J gene lost 2 bases, with 7 bases spanning the gap. As DNA, the CDR3 is TGTGCCAGCTCACCACTAGATACCACAGATACGCAGTATTTT. Protein: CASSPLDTTDTQYF.

The rearrangement links TRBV7-2 to TRBJ2-7, with 13 bases lining up with TRBD2. Germline V gene data show CDR1 as SGHTA and CDR2 as FQGNSA. The CDR3 is 15 amino acids. V lost 4 bases, J lost 5 bases, and 5 bases stayed unmatched. The CDR3 DNA is TGTGCCAGCAGCTCCCGGACTAGCGGGAGCAACGAGCAGTACTTC. Translating gives CASSSRTSGSNEQYF.

The chain links TRBV5-1 to TRBJ2-5; possible D gene TRBD1, 6 bases. This CDR3 is built from 15 residues. V lost 0 bases to trimming and J lost 4 bases, with 13 bases between them. Looked up from germline, CDR1 is SGHRS and CDR2 is YFSETQ. In nucleotides, the CDR3 is TGCGCCAGCAGCTTGGCGCCTTGGACAGCAGAGACCCAGTACTTC. Encoded protein: CASSLAPWTAETQYF. The full variable domain, in which reference TRBV5-1 and TRBJ2-5 provide the parts outside the CDR3, is KAGVTQTPRYLIKTRGQQVTLSCSPISGHRSVSWYQQTPGQGLQFLFEYFSETQRNKGNFPGRFSGRQFSNSRSEMNVSTLELGDSALYLCASSLAPWTAETQYFGPGTRLLVL.

A remark on this clone: Different DNA sequences within this sample yield the same CDR3. The rearrangement links TRBV2 to TRBJ1-1; no clear D. Per the germline V gene, CDR1 is SNHLY and CDR2 is FYNNEI. This CDR3 spans 13 amino acids. V was clipped by 1 base and J by 4 bases, with 7 bases between them. The CDR3: CASSEGVGTEAFF. The DNA for the CDR3 is TGTGCCAGCAGTGAAGGGGTAGGCACTGAAGCTTTCTTT.

The chain has TRBV5-1 and TRBJ1-1; D remains ambiguous. The CDR3 sequence is 17 residues long. In germline, CDR1 is SGHRS, CDR2 YFSETQ. Trimming took 0 bases from V and 4 from J, leaving 19 bases between them. The CDR3 bases are TGCGCCAGCAGCTTGGGACAAACCCGGGCCCGAGCCACTGAAGCTTTCTTT. Amino acids: CASSLGQTRARATEAFF.

The genes are TRBV28 and TRBJ2-1; perhaps D is TRBD1 or TRBD2 (5 bases each). Trimming stripped 5 bases from V and 9 bases from J, with 14 bases between. The germline V gene has CDR1 MDHEN and CDR2 SYDVKM. The CDR3 is 13 residues long. CDR3 region: CASSGGARVEQFF. The CDR3 coding sequence is TGTGCCAGCAGTGGGGGAGCCAGGGTTGAGCAGTTCTTC.

The genes are TRBV18 and TRBJ2-5, with D possibly matching TRBD2 (6 bases). CDR3 length equals 18 residues. Trimming removed 3 bases at V and 4 bases at J, with 24 bases between. Germline CDR1 is KGHSH and CDR2 is LQKENI. In DNA form, the CDR3 reads TGTGCCAGCTCACCTTTCCAGGGTGCGGGATTGGGACTAGAGACCCAGTACTTC. Encoded protein: CASSPFQGAGLGLETQYF. Using reference TRBV18 and TRBJ2-5 for the parts outside the CDR3, the full variable domain is NAGVMQNPRHLVRRRGQEARLRCSPMKGHSHVYWYRQLPEEGLKFMVYLQKENIIDESGMPKERFSAEFPKEGPSILRIQQVVRGDSAAYFCASSPFQGAGLGLETQYFGPGTRLLVL.

The rearrangement links TRBV18 to TRBJ1-2; TRBD1 might be the D (5 bases). This CDR3 has 14 residues. V was pared by 3 bases and J by 8 bases, with 16 bases between. Germline V gives CDR1 KGHSH, CDR2 LQKENI. The CDR3 coding sequence is TGTGCCAGCTCACCTAGACCAGGGATGGAAGGCTACACCTTC. This codes for CASSPRPGMEGYTF.

The CDR3 spells CASSMGGGLRTDTQYF. CDR3 DNA: TGTGCCAGTAGTATGGGAGGGGGACTTCGCACAGATACGCAGTATTTT. The V gene is TRBV19, the J gene TRBJ2-3; TRBD2 might be the D (7 bases). The CDR3 runs to 16 residues. V lost 3 bases to trimming and J lost 1 base, with 14 bases between them. From germline, CDR1 is LNHDA and CDR2 SQIVND (reference sequence).

CDR3: CASSQMAGLNEAFF. The CDR3 DNA sequence: TGCGCCAGCAGCCAAATGGCTGGGTTGAATGAAGCTTTCTTT. The chain combines TRBV4-1 with TRBJ1-1; D gene unclear. The germline V and J ends were trimmed by 2 bases and 7 bases, with 14 bases remaining between them. Germline values: CDR1 MGHRA, CDR2 YSYEKL. This CDR3 contains 14 residues.

The gene calls are TRBV19 and TRBJ2-7; 10 nucleotides match TRBD1. Unmatched junction bases numbered 8, after V lost 5 bases and J lost 4 bases. Per the germline V gene, CDR1 is LNHDA and CDR2 is SQIVND (reference sequence). The CDR3 is 15 residues long. The CDR3 DNA reads TGTGCCAGTAGTCCCGGGACAGGGGTCTCATACGAGCAGTACTTC. It encodes CASSPGTGVSYEQYF.

This chain links TRBV7-8 with TRBJ2-5, with 8 bases matching TRBD2. Trimming at V came to 7 bases and at J to 5 bases, leaving 15 bases not matched to a gene. Germline CDR1 reads SGHVS; CDR2 reads FQNEAQ. This CDR3 is 16 amino acids long. Written as DNA, the CDR3 is TGTGCCAGCACCCCCGGGCTAGCGGGCTTGTGGGAGACCCAGTACTTC. Protein sequence: CASTPGLAGLWETQYF.

V and J are TRBV5-1 and TRBJ1-1; D unresolved. CDR3 length equals 14 residues. The germline V and J ends were trimmed by 0 bases and 1 base, with 7 bases remaining between them. Germline CDR1 is SGHRS and CDR2 is YFSETQ. The CDR3 is CASSLVPANTEAFF. As DNA, the CDR3 is TGCGCCAGCAGCTTGGTGCCAGCGAACACTGAAGCTTTCTTT.

J is TRBJ1-4 and V is TRBV28; no reliable D call. Trimming removed 5 bases at V and 11 bases at J, with 21 bases between. The CDR3 loop spans 15 amino acids. Germline assignment: CDR1 MDHEN and CDR2 SYDVKM. The DNA for the CDR3 is TGTGCCAGCAGTGTCGCAGGCACTCCCCTGAATAAACTGTTTTTT. It encodes CASSVAGTPLNKLFF. The full variable domain, in which reference TRBV28 and TRBJ1-4 provide the parts outside the CDR3, is DVKVTQSSRYLVKRTGEKVFLECVQDMDHENMFWYRQDPGLGLRLIYFSYDVKMKEKGDIPEGYSVSREKKERFSLILESASTNQTSMYLCASSVAGTPLNKLFFGSGTQLSVL.

This clone was detected only a few times. The rearrangement uses TRBV16 and TRBJ1-2; D is ambiguous. Germline V CDR1 and CDR2: KGHSY, FQNENV. Trimming pared 3 bases from V and 5 bases from J, leaving 7 bases between. This CDR3 is 12 amino acids long. CDR3 coding DNA: TGTGCCAGCAGCCAGCTAGGGTATGGCTACACCTTC. It specifies CASSQLGYGYTF.

This chain uses TRBV10-2 with TRBJ2-7; D is perhaps TRBD1 (5 bases). V was cut by 3 bases and J by 4 bases, with 10 bases left in between. CDR1 is WSHSY and CDR2 is SAAADI in the germline V gene. This CDR3 spans 13 amino acids. CDR3 protein: CASSEQASYEQYF. CDR3 bases: TGCGCCAGCAGTGAACAGGCCTCGTACGAGCAGTACTTC.

The V gene is TRBV11-3, the J gene TRBJ2-1, with 7 positions matching TRBD2. CDR3 size: 14 residues. CDR1 and CDR2 (germline): SGHNT, YENEEA. The V and J ends lost 5 bases and 2 bases, in that order; junction bases with no gene match: 3. This CDR3 reads CASSEAGTYNEQFF. CDR3 bases: TGTGCCAGCAGCGAAGCGGGGACCTACAATGAGCAGTTCTTC.

The chain carries TRBV5-4 and TRBJ2-7; TRBD2 aligns across 12 bases. CDR1 is SGHNT, CDR2 YYREEE, per germline (reference sequence). V dropped 0 bases and J dropped 2; count of bases not matched to a gene: 6. This CDR3 is 17 amino acids long. The chain's CDR3 is CASSLGLAGGYPYEQYF. The CDR3, as DNA: TGTGCCAGCAGCTTGGGGCTAGCGGGAGGGTACCCCTACGAGCAGTACTTC.

Only a few counts were recorded for this clone. This rearrangement joins TRBV7-9 to TRBJ2-1, with D possibly being TRBD2 (6 bases). Germline V gives CDR1 SEHNR, CDR2 FQNEAQ (reference sequence). The V gene lost 3 bases and the J gene lost 7 bases, with 7 bases spanning the gap. This CDR3 comprises 12 residues. The CDR3 sequence: CASSLEGNEQFF. The CDR3 nucleotides are TGTGCCAGCAGCTTGGAGGGGAATGAGCAGTTCTTC.

The rearrangement links TRBV11-2 to TRBJ2-3, with D perhaps TRBD1 or TRBD2 (5 bases each). In germline, CDR1 is SGHAT, CDR2 FQNNGV. The CDR3 length is 16 residues. Trimming cost V 0 bases and J 1 base, with 11 bases left between them. CDR3 loop: CASSLEGTIRTDTQYF. The CDR3, as DNA: TGTGCCAGCAGCTTAGAAGGGACGATCCGCACAGATACGCAGTATTTT.

The chain recombines TRBV28 with TRBJ2-1; 11 positions agree with TRBD2. The CDR3 sequence is 18 residues long. Germline-derived CDR1 and CDR2 are MDHEN and SYDVKM. Germline trimming cut 6 bases from V and 2 bases from J; bases unmatched to any gene: 12. CDR3 nucleotide sequence: TGTGCCAGCAGACTCAGTCCCGGGACTAGCGGAACCTACAATGAGCAGTTCTTC. The encoded protein is CASRLSPGTSGTYNEQFF.

The chain carries TRBV11-2 and TRBJ2-7; D remains ambiguous. Deletions cut 1 base from V and 5 bases from J, with 12 bases between. Germline V lookup: CDR1 SGHAT, CDR2 FQNNGV. The CDR3 runs to 14 residues. The CDR3 DNA reads as TGTGCCAGCAGCTTAGCTCCACTGGGCGACGAGCAGTACTTC. Protein sequence: CASSLAPLGDEQYF.

The V and J genes are TRBV25-1 and TRBJ1-1; D uncertain. This CDR3 spans 15 amino acids. Trimming removed 1 base from V and 0 bases from J, with 9 bases in between. Germline lookup yields CDR1 MGHDK and CDR2 SYGVNS. The CDR3 DNA reads as TGTGCCAGCAGTGAATCGGGCAGAATGAACACTGAAGCTTTCTTT. Residues: CASSESGRMNTEAFF.

This CDR3 is CASSPGGPLYEQYF. Here the CDR3 DNA reads TGTGCCAGCTCACCAGGAGGCCCACTCTACGAGCAGTACTTC. J is TRBJ2-7 and V is TRBV18; maybe TRBD2 (5 bases). Germline assignment: CDR1 KGHSH and CDR2 LQKENI. The CDR3 totals 14 residues. V lost 2 bases and J lost 3, with 11 bases in between.

V gene TRBV27 combines with J gene TRBJ2-5, with 9 bases lining up with TRBD1. The CDR3 consists of 15 residues. The V gene end was trimmed by 2 bases and the J gene end by 5 bases; junction bases not matched to a gene: 6. The germline CDR1 and CDR2 sequences are MNHEY and SMNVEV (reference sequence). CDR3 sequence (DNA): TGTGCCAGCAGTTTACAACAGGGGGCATGGGAGACCCAGTACTTC. Translating gives CASSLQQGAWETQYF.

The genes are TRBV4-1 and TRBJ2-7, with TRBD1 matching over 7 bases. Trimming cost V 4 bases and J 1 base; bases outside gene matches: 16. There are 18 residues in the CDR3. Germline CDR1 reads MGHRA; CDR2 reads YSYEKL. CDR3 sequence: CASSPTDFIGGASYEQYF. The CDR3 DNA sequence: TGCGCCAGCAGCCCTACAGACTTCATAGGGGGCGCTTCCTACGAGCAGTACTTC.

The genes are TRBV30 and TRBJ2-6; 7 bases align to TRBD1. Germline CDR1 GTSNPN, CDR2 SVGIG (reference sequence). The ends lost 4 bases at V and 0 bases at J; junction bases unmatched: 9. This CDR3 has 17 amino acids. In DNA, the CDR3 is TGTGCCTGGAAAAGGGGGCGAGTAAGCTCTGGGGCCAACGTCCTGACTTTC. Its protein product is CAWKRGRVSSGANVLTF. Complete variable domain (other parts from reference TRBV30 and TRBJ2-6): SQTIHQWPATLVQPVGSPLSLECTVEGTSNPNLYWYRQAAGRGLQLLFYSVGIGQISSEVPQNLSASRPQDRQFILSSKKLLLSDSGFYLCAWKRGRVSSGANVLTFGAGSRLTVL.

The chain joins TRBV27 to TRBJ2-1, with TRBD2 matching over 11 bases. The germline V gene encodes CDR1 MNHEY and CDR2 SMNVEV (reference sequence). This CDR3 is built from 15 residues. Trimming removed 5 bases from V and 7 bases from J; junction bases left unmatched: 7. CDR3 nucleotide sequence: TGTGCCAGCAGTACGCCGGGACTAGCGGCTAATGAGCAGTTCTTC. It translates to CASSTPGLAANEQFF.

The V and J genes are TRBV6-6 and TRBJ1-3; unclear D gene. Germline CDR1 and CDR2: MNHNY and SVGAGI (reference sequence). The CDR3 covers 14 residues. V was pared by 7 bases and J by 0 bases, with 10 bases between. This chain's CDR3 is CASTAKSSGNTIYF. In DNA, the CDR3 is TGTGCCAGCACCGCTAAGAGCTCTGGAAACACCATATATTTT.